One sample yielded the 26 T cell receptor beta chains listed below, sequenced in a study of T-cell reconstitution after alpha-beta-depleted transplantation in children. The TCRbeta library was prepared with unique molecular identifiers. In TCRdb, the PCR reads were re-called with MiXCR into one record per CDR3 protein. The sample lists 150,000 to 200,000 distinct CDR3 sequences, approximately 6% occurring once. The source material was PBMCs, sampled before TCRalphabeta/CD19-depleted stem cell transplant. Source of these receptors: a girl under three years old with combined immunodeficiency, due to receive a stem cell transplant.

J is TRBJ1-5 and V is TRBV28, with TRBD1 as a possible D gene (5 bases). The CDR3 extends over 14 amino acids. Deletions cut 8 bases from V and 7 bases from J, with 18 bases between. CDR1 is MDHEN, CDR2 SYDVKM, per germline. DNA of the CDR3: TGTGCCAGCCGTTATACGGGGACCGGGCAGCCCCAGCATTTT. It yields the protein CASRYTGTGQPQHF.

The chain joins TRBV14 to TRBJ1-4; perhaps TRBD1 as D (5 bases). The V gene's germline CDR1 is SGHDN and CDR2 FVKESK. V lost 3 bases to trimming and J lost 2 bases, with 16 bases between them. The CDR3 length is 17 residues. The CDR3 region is CASSHKSVGPTNEKLFF. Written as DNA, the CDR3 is TGTGCCAGCAGCCATAAATCGGTGGGACCGACTAATGAAAAACTGTTTTTT.

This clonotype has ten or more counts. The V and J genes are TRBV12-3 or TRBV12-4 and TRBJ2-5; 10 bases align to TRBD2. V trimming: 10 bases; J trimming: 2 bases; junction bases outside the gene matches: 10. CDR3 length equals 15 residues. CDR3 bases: TGTGCCACCTCTAGGGCTAGCGGGGGTCAAGAGACCCAGTACTTC. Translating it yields CATSRASGGQETQYF.

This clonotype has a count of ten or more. Here the CDR3 DNA reads TGTGCCAGCAGCTTAGCGGGACTAGCGGATACAGATACGCAGTATTTT. This sequence encodes CASSLAGLADTDTQYF. The rearrangement uses TRBV7-2 and TRBJ2-3, with 11 nucleotides matching TRBD2. The CDR3 is 16 residues long. Germline values: CDR1 SGHTA, CDR2 FQGNSA. V gave up 0 bases and J gave up 3 bases; unmatched junction bases: 2.

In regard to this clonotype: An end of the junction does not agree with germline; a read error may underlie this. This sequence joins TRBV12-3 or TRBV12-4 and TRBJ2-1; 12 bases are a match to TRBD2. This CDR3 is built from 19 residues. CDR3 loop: CACSSRLAGVPGTYNEQFF. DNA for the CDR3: TGTGCCTGCAGCTCGCGACTAGCGGGAGTTCCTGGGACCTACAATGAGCAGTTCTTC.

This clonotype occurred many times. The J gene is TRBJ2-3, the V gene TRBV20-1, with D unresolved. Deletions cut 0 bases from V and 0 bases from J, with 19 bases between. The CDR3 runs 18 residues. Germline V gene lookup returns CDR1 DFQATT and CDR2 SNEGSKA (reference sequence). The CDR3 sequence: CSARENSWGLSSTDTQYF. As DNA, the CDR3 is TGCAGTGCTAGAGAGAATTCTTGGGGATTGTCTAGCACAGATACGCAGTATTTT.

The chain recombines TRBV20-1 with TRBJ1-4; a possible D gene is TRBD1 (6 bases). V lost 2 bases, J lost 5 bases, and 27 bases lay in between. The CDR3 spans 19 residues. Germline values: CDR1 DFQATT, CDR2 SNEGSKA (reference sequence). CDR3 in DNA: TGCAGTGCTAGACCATACCGGGACACCGGACGGGGGGAAAATGAAAAACTGTTTTTT. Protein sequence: CSARPYRDTGRGENEKLFF.

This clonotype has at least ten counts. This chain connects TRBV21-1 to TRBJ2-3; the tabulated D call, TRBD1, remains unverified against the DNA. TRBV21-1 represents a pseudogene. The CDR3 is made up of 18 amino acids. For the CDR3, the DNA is TGTGCCAGCAGCAAAGAAGGCGCAGGCAATTCACCCACAGATACGCAGTATTTT. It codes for CASSKEGAGNSPTDTQYF.

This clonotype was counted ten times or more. The CDR3 protein is CSARDPDRPSYGYTF. The CDR3 region has the DNA TGCAGTGCTAGAGACCCCGACAGACCTTCCTATGGCTACACCTTC. V usage is TRBV20-1 and J usage is TRBJ1-2; maybe TRBD1 (5 bases). The germline V gene has CDR1 DFQATT and CDR2 SNEGSKA (reference sequence). This CDR3 is built from 15 residues. Trimming stripped 0 bases from V and 4 bases from J, with 15 bases between.

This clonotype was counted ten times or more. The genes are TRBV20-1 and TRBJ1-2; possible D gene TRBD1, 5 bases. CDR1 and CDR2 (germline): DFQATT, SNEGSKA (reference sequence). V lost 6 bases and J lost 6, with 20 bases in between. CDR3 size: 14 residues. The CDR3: CSAAPLDSANGYTF. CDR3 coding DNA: TGCAGTGCCGCACCCCTAGACAGTGCCAATGGCTACACCTTC.

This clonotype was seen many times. The CDR3 DNA is TGCAGTGCTAGAGGGTCGGCAGGTAACGAGCAGTACTTC. Translating it yields CSARGSAGNEQYF. This chain connects TRBV20-1 to TRBJ2-7; D remains unclear. This CDR3 comprises 13 residues. Germline V gene sequence: CDR1 DFQATT, CDR2 SNEGSKA (reference sequence). V lost 1 base, J lost 5 bases, and 12 bases lay in between.

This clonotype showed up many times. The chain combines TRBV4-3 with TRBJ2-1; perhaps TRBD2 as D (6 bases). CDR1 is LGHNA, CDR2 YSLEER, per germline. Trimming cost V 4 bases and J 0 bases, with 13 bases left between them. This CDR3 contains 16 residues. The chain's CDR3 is CASSLIAVSSYNEQFF. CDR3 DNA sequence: TGCGCCAGCAGCCTTATAGCGGTAAGCTCCTACAATGAGCAGTTCTTC.

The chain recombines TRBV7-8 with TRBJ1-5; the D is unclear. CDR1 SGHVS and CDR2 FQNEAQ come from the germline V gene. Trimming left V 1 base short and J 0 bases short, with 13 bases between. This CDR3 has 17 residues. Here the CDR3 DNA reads TGTGCCAGCAGCTTAGGGCTCCGGTACGATAGCAATCAGCCCCAGCATTTT. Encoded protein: CASSLGLRYDSNQPQHF.

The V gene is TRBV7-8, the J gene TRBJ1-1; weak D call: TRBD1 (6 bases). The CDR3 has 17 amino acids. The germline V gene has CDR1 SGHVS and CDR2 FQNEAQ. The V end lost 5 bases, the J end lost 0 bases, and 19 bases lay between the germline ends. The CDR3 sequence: CASSQLPGGGLNTEAFF. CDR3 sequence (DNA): TGTGCCAGCAGCCAATTACCGGGGGGCGGTTTGAACACTGAAGCTTTCTTT.

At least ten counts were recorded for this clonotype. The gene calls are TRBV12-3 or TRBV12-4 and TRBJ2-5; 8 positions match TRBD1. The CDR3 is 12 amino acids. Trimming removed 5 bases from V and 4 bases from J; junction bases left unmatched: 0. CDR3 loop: CASSGTGETQYF. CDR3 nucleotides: TGTGCCAGCAGTGGGACAGGAGAGACCCAGTACTTC.

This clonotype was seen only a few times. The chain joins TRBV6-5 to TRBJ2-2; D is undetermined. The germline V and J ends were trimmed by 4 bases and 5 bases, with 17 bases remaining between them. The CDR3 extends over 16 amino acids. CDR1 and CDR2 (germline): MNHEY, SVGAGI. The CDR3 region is CASSSQLMVLTGELFF. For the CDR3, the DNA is TGTGCCAGCAGTTCCCAATTAATGGTCCTGACCGGGGAGCTGTTTTTT.

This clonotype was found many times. CDR3 in DNA: TGCAGCGTGGATCTGGAACACCGCAATCAGCCCCAGCATTTT. Its translation: CSVDLEHRNQPQHF. This chain connects TRBV29-1 to TRBJ1-5; no definite D call. CDR1 and CDR2 from the germline V gene are SQVTM and ANQGSEA. V shed 6 bases and J shed 2 bases, with 14 bases lying between them. CDR3 length equals 14 residues.

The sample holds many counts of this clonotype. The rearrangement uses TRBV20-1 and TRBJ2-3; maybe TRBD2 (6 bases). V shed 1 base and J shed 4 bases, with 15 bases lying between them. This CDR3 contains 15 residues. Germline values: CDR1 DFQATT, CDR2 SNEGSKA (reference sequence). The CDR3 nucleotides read TGCAGTGCTAGAGTACGGGAGTGGAGGGCAGATACGCAGTATTTT. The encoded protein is CSARVREWRADTQYF.

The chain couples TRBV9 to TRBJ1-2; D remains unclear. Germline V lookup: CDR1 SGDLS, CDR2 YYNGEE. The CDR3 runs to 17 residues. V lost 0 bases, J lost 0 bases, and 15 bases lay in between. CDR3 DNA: TGTGCCAGCAGCGTAGCTAACGGCGTTAGGACTAACTATGGCTACACCTTC. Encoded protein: CASSVANGVRTNYGYTF.

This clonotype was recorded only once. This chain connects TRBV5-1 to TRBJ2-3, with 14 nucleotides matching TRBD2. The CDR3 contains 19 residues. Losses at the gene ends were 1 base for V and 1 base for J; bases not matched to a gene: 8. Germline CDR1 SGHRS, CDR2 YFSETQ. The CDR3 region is CASSLTRLAGGPGTDTQYF. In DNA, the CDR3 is TGCGCCAGCAGCTTGACCCGACTAGCGGGGGGGCCTGGCACAGATACGCAGTATTTT. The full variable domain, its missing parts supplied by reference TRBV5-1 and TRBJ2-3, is KAGVTQTPRYLIKTRGQQVTLSCSPISGHRSVSWYQQTPGQGLQFLFEYFSETQRNKGNFPGRFSGRQFSNSRSEMNVSTLELGDSALYLCASSLTRLAGGPGTDTQYFGPGTRLTVL.

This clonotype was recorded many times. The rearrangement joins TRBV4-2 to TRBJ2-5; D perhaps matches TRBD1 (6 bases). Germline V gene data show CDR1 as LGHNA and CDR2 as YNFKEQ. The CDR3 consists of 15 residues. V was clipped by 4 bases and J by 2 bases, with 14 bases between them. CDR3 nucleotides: TGTGCCAGCAGCCTTGGGGGACAACTACAAGAGACCCAGTACTTC. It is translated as CASSLGGQLQETQYF.

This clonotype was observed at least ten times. The CDR3 DNA reads as TGCGCCAGCAGCCCAGGGTCATCATCAAAGACCCAGTACTTC. This encodes CASSPGSSSKTQYF. The V and J genes are TRBV5-1 and TRBJ2-5, with D perhaps matching TRBD1 (5 bases). The germline V gene has CDR1 SGHRS and CDR2 YFSETQ. V lost 4 bases and J lost 6, with 16 bases in between. There are 14 residues in the CDR3.

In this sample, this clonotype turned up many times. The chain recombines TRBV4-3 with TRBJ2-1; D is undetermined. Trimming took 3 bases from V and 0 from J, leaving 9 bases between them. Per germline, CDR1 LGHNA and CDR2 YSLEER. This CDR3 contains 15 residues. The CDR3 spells CASSHEFRSYNEQFF. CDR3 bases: TGCGCCAGCAGCCACGAGTTCCGCTCCTACAATGAGCAGTTCTTC.

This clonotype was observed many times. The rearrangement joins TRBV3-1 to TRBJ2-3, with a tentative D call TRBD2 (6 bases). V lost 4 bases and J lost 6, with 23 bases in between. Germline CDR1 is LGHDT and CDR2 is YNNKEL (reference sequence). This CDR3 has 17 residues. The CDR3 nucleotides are TGTGCCAGCAGCCGCCCTACGGCAGGAGGGGCCCCGGATACGCAGTATTTT. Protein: CASSRPTAGGAPDTQYF.

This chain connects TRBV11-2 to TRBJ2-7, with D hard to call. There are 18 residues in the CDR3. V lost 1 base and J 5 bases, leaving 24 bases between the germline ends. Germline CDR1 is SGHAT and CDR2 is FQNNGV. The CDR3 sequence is CASSLGVSLPSSLDEQYF. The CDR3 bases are TGTGCCAGCAGCTTAGGGGTTTCACTCCCTTCCTCGCTGGACGAGCAGTACTTC.

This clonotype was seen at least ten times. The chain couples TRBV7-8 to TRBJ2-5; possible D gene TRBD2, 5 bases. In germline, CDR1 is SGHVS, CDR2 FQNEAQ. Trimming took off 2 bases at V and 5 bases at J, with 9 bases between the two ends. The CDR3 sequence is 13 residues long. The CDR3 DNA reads TGTGCCAGCAGCTTAACTAGGACGGAGACCCAGTACTTC. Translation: CASSLTRTETQYF.